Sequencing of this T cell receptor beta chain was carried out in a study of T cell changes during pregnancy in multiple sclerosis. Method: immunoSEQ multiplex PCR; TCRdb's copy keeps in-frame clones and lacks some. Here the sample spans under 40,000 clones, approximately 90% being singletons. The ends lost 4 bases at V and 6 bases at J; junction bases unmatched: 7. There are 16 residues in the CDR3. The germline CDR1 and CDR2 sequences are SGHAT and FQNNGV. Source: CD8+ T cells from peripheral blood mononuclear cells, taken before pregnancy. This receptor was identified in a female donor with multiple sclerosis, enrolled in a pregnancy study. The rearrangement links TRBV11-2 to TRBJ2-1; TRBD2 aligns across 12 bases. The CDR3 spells CASSSRLAGAVNEQFF. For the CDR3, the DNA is TGTGCCAGCAGCTCTCGACTAGCGGGAGCCGTCAATGAGCAGTTCTTC.